The T cell receptor beta chain under discussion was sequenced for a study of T cells in Graves' hyperthyroidism and ophthalmopathy. The wider study: Peripheral blood was drawn at first diagnosis, prior to all treatment.

This clonotype was observed at least ten times. Template material for amplifying TCR beta CDR3 regions consisted of RNA transcripts. Researchers ran a first-round RT-PCR on the TCR CDR3 using the HTBI primer set. TCRdb processed the multiplex PCR reads anew with MiXCR; each CDR3 protein has one entry. The data show about 410,000 distinct CDR3 sequences, roughly 15% seen once. V lost 5 bases and J 7 bases, leaving 6 bases between the germline ends. The CDR3 extends over 10 amino acids. The germline V gene has CDR1 KGHSH and CDR2 LQKENI. The sample taken for sequencing was blood. The sequence came from a man younger than 30 with Graves' ophthalmopathy. The chain couples TRBV18 to TRBJ2-7; D is ambiguous. The CDR3 sequence is CASSFYEQYF. In nucleotides, the CDR3 is TGTGCCAGCTCATTCTATGAGCAGTACTTC.